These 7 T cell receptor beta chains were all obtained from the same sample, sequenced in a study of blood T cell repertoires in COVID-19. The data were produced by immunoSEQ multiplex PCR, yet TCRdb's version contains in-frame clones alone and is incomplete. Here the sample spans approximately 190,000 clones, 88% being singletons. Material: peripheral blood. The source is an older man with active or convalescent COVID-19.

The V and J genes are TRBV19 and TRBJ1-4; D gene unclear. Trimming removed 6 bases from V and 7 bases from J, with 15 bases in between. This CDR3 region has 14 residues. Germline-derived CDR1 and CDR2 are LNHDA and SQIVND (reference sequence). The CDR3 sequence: CASSPILTGEKLFF. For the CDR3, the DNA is TGTGCCAGTAGCCCCATCCTCACCGGTGAAAAACTGTTTTTT.

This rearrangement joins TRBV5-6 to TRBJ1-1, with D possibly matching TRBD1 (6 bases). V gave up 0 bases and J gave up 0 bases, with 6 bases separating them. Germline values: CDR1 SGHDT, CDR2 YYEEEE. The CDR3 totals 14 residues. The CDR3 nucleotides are TGTGCCAGCAGCTTGGGACAGGTGAACACTGAAGCTTTCTTT. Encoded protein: CASSLGQVNTEAFF.

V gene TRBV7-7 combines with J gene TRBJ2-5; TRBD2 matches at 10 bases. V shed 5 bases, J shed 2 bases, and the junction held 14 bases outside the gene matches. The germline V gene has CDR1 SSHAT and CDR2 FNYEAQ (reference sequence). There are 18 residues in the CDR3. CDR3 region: CASSIGTSDLAVQETQYF. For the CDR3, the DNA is TGTGCCAGCAGCATCGGGACTAGCGACTTGGCAGTTCAAGAGACCCAGTACTTC.

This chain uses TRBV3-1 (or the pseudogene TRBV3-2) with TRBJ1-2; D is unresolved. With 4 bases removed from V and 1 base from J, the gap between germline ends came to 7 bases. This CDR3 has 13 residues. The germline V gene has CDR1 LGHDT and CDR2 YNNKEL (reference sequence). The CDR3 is CASSPQINYGYTF. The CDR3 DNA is TGTGCCAGCAGCCCACAAATTAACTATGGCTACACCTTC.

CDR3 region: CASSWGQGSYNEQFF. As DNA, the CDR3 is TGTGCCAGCAGCTGGGGACAGGGATCCTACAATGAGCAGTTCTTC. V is TRBV11-2 and J is TRBJ2-1; 9 bases align to TRBD1. With V trimmed by 4 bases and J by 1 base, 2 bases remained unmatched. Germline V lookup: CDR1 SGHAT, CDR2 FQNNGV. This CDR3 is built from 15 residues.

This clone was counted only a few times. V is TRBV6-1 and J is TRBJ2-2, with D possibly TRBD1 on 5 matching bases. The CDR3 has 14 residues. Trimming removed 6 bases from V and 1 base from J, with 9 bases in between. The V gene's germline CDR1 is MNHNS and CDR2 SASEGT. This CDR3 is CASSEQGNTGELFF. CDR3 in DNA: TGTGCCAGCAGCGAGCAGGGGAACACCGGGGAGCTGTTTTTT.

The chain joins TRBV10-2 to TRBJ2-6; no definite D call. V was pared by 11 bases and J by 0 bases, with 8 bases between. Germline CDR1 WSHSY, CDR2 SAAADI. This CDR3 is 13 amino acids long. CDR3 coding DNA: TGCGCCGGTAGAGGCTCTGGGGCCAACGTCCTGACTTTC. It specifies CAGRGSGANVLTF.